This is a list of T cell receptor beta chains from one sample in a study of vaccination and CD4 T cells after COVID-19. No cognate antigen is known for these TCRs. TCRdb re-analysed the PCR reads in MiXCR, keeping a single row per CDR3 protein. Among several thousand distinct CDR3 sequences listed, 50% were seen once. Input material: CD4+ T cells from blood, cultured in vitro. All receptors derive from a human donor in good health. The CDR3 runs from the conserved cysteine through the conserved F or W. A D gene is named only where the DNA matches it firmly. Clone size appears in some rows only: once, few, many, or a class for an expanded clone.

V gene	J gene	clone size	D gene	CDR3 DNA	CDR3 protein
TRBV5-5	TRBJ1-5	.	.	TGTGCCAGCAACCTGGTAGTCAGCAATCAGCCCCAGCATTTT	CASNLVVSNQPQHF
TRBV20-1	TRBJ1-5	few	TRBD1	TGCAGTGCTAGTTTGCGGGACAGGGAACAGCCCCAGCATTTT	CSASLRDREQPQHF
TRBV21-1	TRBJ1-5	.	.	TGTGCCAGCAGTGAGGGCAGAGATCAGCCCCAGCATTTT	CASSEGRDQPQHF
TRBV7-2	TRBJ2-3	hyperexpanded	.	TGTGCCAGCAGCTCTTACACCCCTGGCACAGATACGCAGTATTTT	CASSSYTPGTDTQYF
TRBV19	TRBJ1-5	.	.	TGTGCCAGTACCCCCGGGGGAGAGAATCAGCCCCAGCATTTT	CASTPGGENQPQHF
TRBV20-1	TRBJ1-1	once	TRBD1	TGCAGTGCCCCGACAGGGGGAAGAACTGAAGCTTTCTTT	CSAPTGGRTEAFF
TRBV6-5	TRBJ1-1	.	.	TGTGCCAGCAGTTACGGTCTGGGTGAAGCTTTCTTT	CASSYGLGEAFF
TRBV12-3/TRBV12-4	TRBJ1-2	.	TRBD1	TGTGCCAGCAGCGAGTACACAGGGGACCCTAACTATGGCTACACCTTC	CASSEYTGDPNYGYTF
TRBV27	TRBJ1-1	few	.	TGTGCCAGCAGTTTATCCAGGGGCACTGAAGCTTTCTTT	CASSLSRGTEAFF
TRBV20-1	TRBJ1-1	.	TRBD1	TGCAGTGCTAGAGATGTCAGGGGGCTGGTAGGATTAAACACTGAAGCTTTCTTT	CSARDVRGLVGLNTEAFF